This TCR beta chain was sequenced for a study of control samples from healthy donors and cancer patients. Some clones are missing from TCRdb's copy, which holds only in-frame ones; the method was immunoSEQ multiplex PCR. The table records around 42,000 clones, about 94% of them present only once. This CDR3 is 11 amino acids long. The V gene lost 3 bases and the J gene lost 3 bases, with 3 bases spanning the gap. Germline CDR1 reads MGHDK; CDR2 reads SYGVNS. This chain uses TRBV25-1 with TRBJ2-7; D unclear. The material sequenced was blood. The clonotype comes from a man aged 55 to 70 in good health. CDR3 loop: CASSDSYEQYF. In nucleotides, the CDR3 is TGTGCCAGCAGTGACAGCTACGAGCAGTACTTC.